This T cell receptor beta chain was sequenced in a study of cytomegalovirus exposure and HLA in healthy donors. Both 60 Vbeta primers and 13 Jbeta primers went into the PCR. Repertoires were generated with immunoSEQ multiplex PCR, while TCRdb's copy carries only in-frame clones and drops some. The sample has 130,000 to 150,000 clones; nearly 80% are singletons. The receptor's source is a man in his forties or fifties in good health and CMV-seropositive. The sequencing sample was made of PBMCs.

DNA of the CDR3: TGTGCCAGCAGCTATCGGACAGACTCTGGGGCCAACGTCCTGACTTTC. Its translation is CASSYRTDSGANVLTF. The chain employs TRBV9 and TRBJ2-6; possibly TRBD1 for D (6 bases). V lost 4 bases and J 0 bases, leaving 11 bases between the germline ends. The length of the CDR3 is 16 residues. Germline CDR1 and CDR2: SGDLS and YYNGEE.